These 22 T cell receptor beta chains came from one sample sequenced in a study of cytomegalovirus exposure and HLA in healthy donors. Amplification used 60 Vbeta primers and 13 Jbeta primers. Generated by immunoSEQ multiplex PCR, the TCRdb table keeps only in-frame clones and is missing some. This table has about 160,000 clones, around 84% appearing once. The specimen sequenced was PBMCs. Receptors were obtained from a man aged 18 to 29 in good health and CMV-seropositive.

With regard to this clone: At the DNA level, this CDR3 is encoded by other sequences in the same sample as well. The J gene is TRBJ2-7, the V gene TRBV13; D ambiguous. With 4 bases removed from V and 0 bases from J, the gap between germline ends came to 4 bases. This CDR3 contains 12 residues. CDR1 and CDR2 (germline): PRHDT, FYEKMQ (reference sequence). CDR3 sequence: CASSYNSYEQYF. CDR3 nucleotide sequence: TGTGCCAGCAGCTACAACTCCTACGAGCAGTACTTC.

The chain combines TRBV29-1 with TRBJ2-7; 7 bases are shared with TRBD1. The CDR3 is 11 amino acids. The germline V gene has CDR1 SQVTM and CDR2 ANQGSEA. V dropped 5 bases and J dropped 5; count of bases not matched to a gene: 3. CDR3 in DNA: TGCAGCGTTAGAACAGGGGACGAGCAGTACTTC. This encodes CSVRTGDEQYF.

The chain's CDR3 is CASRDRKIGTAGANVLTF. The CDR3 DNA sequence: TGTGCCAGCAGAGATAGAAAGATCGGGACAGCTGGGGCCAACGTCCTGACTTTC. The rearrangement joins TRBV2 to TRBJ2-6; 7 nucleotides match TRBD1. Germline CDR1 and CDR2: SNHLY and FYNNEI. This CDR3 region has 18 residues. Trimming cost V 6 bases and J 2 bases; bases outside gene matches: 13. Together with reference TRBV2 and TRBJ2-6, the CDR3 gives the full variable domain: EPEVTQTPSHQVTQMGQEVILRCVPISNHLYFYWYRQILGQKVEFLVSFYNNEISEKSEIFDDQFSVERPDGSNFTLKIRSTKLEDSAMYFCASRDRKIGTAGANVLTFGAGSRLTVL.

This clone was detected a few times. J is TRBJ2-3 and V is TRBV7-2, with D tentatively TRBD1 (5 bases). Germline V gene lookup returns CDR1 SGHTA and CDR2 FQGNSA. The CDR3 is 15 amino acids. V was pared by 0 bases and J by 1 base, with 8 bases between. The CDR3 sequence is CASSLAGVGTDTQYF. The CDR3 DNA sequence: TGTGCCAGCAGCTTAGCAGGGGTGGGCACAGATACGCAGTATTTT.

The J gene is TRBJ1-1, the V gene TRBV6-1; TRBD1 aligns across 8 bases. The V gene's germline CDR1 is MNHNS and CDR2 SASEGT. The CDR3 is 15 amino acids. The J segment lost 6 bases and the V segment lost 5 bases, leaving 11 bases of the junction unmatched. The DNA of the CDR3 is TGTGCCAGCAGTTCACCAGGGGGCTCGCTATCTGAAGCTTTCTTT. The encoded protein is CASSSPGGSLSEAFF.

The chain couples TRBV7-9 to TRBJ1-1; D may be TRBD1 (5 bases). CDR1 and CDR2 from the germline V gene are SEHNR and FQNEAQ (reference sequence). The CDR3 totals 16 residues. Deletions cut 5 bases from V and 1 base from J, with 17 bases between. For the CDR3, the DNA is TGTGCCAGCAGCACAGGAGGGGCAGCACCGAACACTGAAGCTTTCTTT. Its protein product is CASSTGGAAPNTEAFF.

This clone was counted once. The gene calls are TRBV5-3 and TRBJ2-1; TRBD2 agrees at 8 bases. TRBV5-3 counts as an open reading frame of uncertain function. V shed 3 bases and J 3 bases; nucleotides not matched to a gene: 17. This CDR3 region has 19 residues. CDR3 bases: TGTGCCAGAAGCTCGCCCGGACAGACGGGACTAGGAAACTACAATGAGCAGTTCTTC. This encodes CARSSPGQTGLGNYNEQFF.

The gene calls are TRBV7-9 and TRBJ1-4; 7 bases are shared with TRBD1. After removal of 4 bases from V and 8 bases from J, the junction contained 7 bases not matched to a gene. This CDR3 is built from 14 residues. Germline CDR1 and CDR2: SEHNR and FQNEAQ (reference sequence). The CDR3 is CASSSPGTVEKLFF. CDR3 nucleotides: TGTGCCAGCAGCTCGCCCGGGACAGTAGAAAAACTGTTTTTT.

The chain combines TRBV9 with TRBJ2-2, with 8 bases fitting TRBD1. The CDR3 has 13 residues. CDR1 and CDR2 from the germline V gene are SGDLS and YYNGEE. With V trimmed by 4 bases and J by 6 bases, 2 bases remained unmatched. CDR3 sequence reads: CASSPTGAGELFF. The CDR3 DNA sequence: TGTGCCAGCAGCCCGACAGGGGCCGGGGAGCTGTTTTTT.

This clone was recorded once. The chain combines TRBV6-1 with TRBJ1-5; tentatively, D is TRBD1 (6 bases). The length of the CDR3 is 15 residues. Germline V CDR1 and CDR2: MNHNS, SASEGT. V was clipped by 5 bases and J by 9 bases, with 20 bases between them. The CDR3 is CASSLQGWSTPPQHF. The CDR3 DNA sequence: TGTGCCAGCAGTTTACAGGGATGGTCAACTCCGCCCCAGCATTTT.

The chain joins TRBV6-6 to TRBJ1-4; D possibly corresponds to TRBD1 (6 bases). Trimming cost V 6 bases and J 7 bases, with 12 bases left between them. The CDR3 totals 13 residues. The germline V gene has CDR1 MNHNY and CDR2 SVGAGI (reference sequence). For the CDR3, the DNA is TGTGCCAGCAGAACCGGGACATCTGAAAAACTGTTTTTT. This translates into CASRTGTSEKLFF.

This clone was observed once. The V and J genes are TRBV7-3 and TRBJ2-3; 9 positions match TRBD2. The CDR3 totals 13 residues. CDR1 is SGHTA and CDR2 is FQGTGA in the germline V gene. V shed 5 bases, J shed 4 bases, and the junction held 1 base outside the gene matches. The CDR3 loop reads CASSASGADTQYF. The CDR3 nucleotides are TGTGCCAGCAGCGCTAGCGGGGCAGATACGCAGTATTTT.

The chain recombines TRBV5-1 with TRBJ1-5, with D maybe TRBD1 (6 bases). V was shortened by 3 bases and J by 7 bases, with 17 bases between the two germline ends. Germline V gene lookup returns CDR1 SGHRS and CDR2 YFSETQ. This CDR3 is 15 amino acids long. This CDR3 is CASSSNGGREQPQHF. The CDR3 DNA reads as TGCGCCAGCAGCTCGAACGGGGGGCGTGAACAGCCCCAGCATTTT.

The J gene is TRBJ1-1, the V gene TRBV30; perhaps TRBD1 as D (6 bases). CDR3 size: 12 residues. Germline V gene lookup returns CDR1 GTSNPN and CDR2 SVGIG (reference sequence). Deletions cut 1 base from V and 11 bases from J, with 14 bases between. CDR3 amino acids: CAWSGNRERAFF. In DNA, the CDR3 is TGTGCCTGGAGTGGAAACAGGGAAAGGGCTTTCTTT.

This chain connects TRBV10-3 to TRBJ2-1; 9 bases fit TRBD2. The CDR3 consists of 16 residues. The germline gives CDR1 ENHRY, CDR2 SYGVKD. The V and J ends lost 3 bases and 7 bases, in that order; junction bases with no gene match: 10. The CDR3 nucleotides read TGTGCCATCAGTGACCCTGGACTAGCGATTGGTAATGAGCAGTTCTTC. Its translation is CAISDPGLAIGNEQFF.

This clone was counted only a few times. The chain carries TRBV5-1 and TRBJ2-3; TRBD1 might be the D (5 bases). The germline V and J ends were trimmed by 4 bases and 3 bases, with 9 bases remaining between them. CDR1 is SGHRS and CDR2 is YFSETQ in the germline V gene. The CDR3 is 13 amino acids. CDR3 coding DNA: TGCGCCAGCAGCAACCCAGGGACAGATACGCAGTATTTT. As protein: CASSNPGTDTQYF.

This chain joins TRBV5-1 and TRBJ1-1; 8 bases match TRBD1. Germline CDR1 is SGHRS and CDR2 is YFSETQ. V lost 0 bases, J lost 8 bases, and 3 bases stayed unmatched. The CDR3 has 13 residues. The CDR3 sequence is CASSLEGDREAFF. The DNA for the CDR3 is TGCGCCAGCAGCTTGGAAGGGGACAGGGAAGCTTTCTTT.

DNA of the CDR3: TGTGCCAGCAGTGCCCCGGGACAGGGGGCGGACAATGAGCAGTTCTTC. Amino acids: CASSAPGQGADNEQFF. The rearrangement links TRBV6-1 to TRBJ2-1, with 12 bases identical to TRBD1. Germline V gene lookup returns CDR1 MNHNS and CDR2 SASEGT. Unmatched junction bases numbered 6, after V lost 4 bases and J lost 5 bases. This CDR3 comprises 16 residues.

The chain uses TRBV7-6 and TRBJ2-3, with 7 bases lining up with TRBD2. The CDR3 is 15 amino acids. J was trimmed by 2 bases and V by 5 bases; bases with no gene match: 7. Germline CDR1 and CDR2: SGHVS and FNYEAQ. CDR3 coding DNA: TGTGCCAGCAGCCCAGGACTAGTGGACACAGATACGCAGTATTTT. The encoded protein is CASSPGLVDTDTQYF.

J is TRBJ2-7 and V is TRBV18, with TRBD2 matching over 7 bases. Germline lookup yields CDR1 KGHSH and CDR2 LQKENI. Trimming cost V 2 bases and J 3 bases; bases outside gene matches: 4. The CDR3 extends over 14 amino acids. The CDR3 sequence is CASSPGTTGYEQYF. The DNA of the CDR3 is TGTGCCAGCTCACCAGGGACTACGGGCTACGAGCAGTACTTC.

This clone was found a few times. The rearrangement links TRBV5-4 to TRBJ1-5; D remains ambiguous. The CDR3 runs to 14 residues. Germline CDR1 SGHNT, CDR2 YYREEE (reference sequence). V was shortened by 0 bases and J by 0 bases, with 4 bases between the two germline ends. CDR3 sequence reads: CASSLDTSNQPQHF. The CDR3, as DNA: TGTGCCAGCAGCTTGGACACTAGCAATCAGCCCCAGCATTTT.

The CDR3 sequence is CASSSWGRSYEQYF. The CDR3 DNA is TGTGCCAGCAGTTCCTGGGGCCGCTCCTACGAGCAGTACTTC. The chain uses TRBV6-1 and TRBJ2-7; D might be TRBD1 (5 bases). CDR1 is MNHNS and CDR2 is SASEGT in the germline V gene. The CDR3 consists of 14 residues. The germline V and J ends were trimmed by 5 bases and 0 bases, with 11 bases remaining between them.